This TCR beta chain was recovered during a study of T cell changes during pregnancy in multiple sclerosis. This CDR3 contains 17 residues. V was clipped by 5 bases and J by 2 bases, with 21 bases between them. Germline V gene lookup returns CDR1 SEHNR and CDR2 FQNEAQ (reference sequence). Libraries were prepared by immunoSEQ multiplex PCR; TCRdb keeps only in-frame clonotypes and omits some of them. The sample has about 59,000 clones; roughly 91% are singletons. The material was peripheral blood, obtained in the second trimester of pregnancy. The TCR was taken from a female donor with multiple sclerosis, enrolled in a pregnancy study. The chain combines TRBV7-9 with TRBJ1-2, with D perhaps matching TRBD1 (6 bases). CDR3 coding DNA: TGTGCCAGCAGCCCCTTAAATCAGCAAAGGGGGAACTATGGCTACACCTTC. Protein product: CASSPLNQQRGNYGYTF.